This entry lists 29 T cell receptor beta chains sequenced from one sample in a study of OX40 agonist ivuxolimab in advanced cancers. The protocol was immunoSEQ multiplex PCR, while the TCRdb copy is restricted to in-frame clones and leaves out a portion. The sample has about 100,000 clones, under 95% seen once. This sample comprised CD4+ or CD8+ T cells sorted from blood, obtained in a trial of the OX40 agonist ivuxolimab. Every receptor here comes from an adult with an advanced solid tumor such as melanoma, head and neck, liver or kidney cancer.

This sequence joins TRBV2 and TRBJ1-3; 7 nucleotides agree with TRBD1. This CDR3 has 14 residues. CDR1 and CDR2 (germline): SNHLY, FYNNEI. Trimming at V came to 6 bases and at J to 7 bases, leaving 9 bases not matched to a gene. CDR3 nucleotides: TGTGCCAGCAGAGACTTTACAGGGGTTAACACCATATATTTT. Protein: CASRDFTGVNTIYF.

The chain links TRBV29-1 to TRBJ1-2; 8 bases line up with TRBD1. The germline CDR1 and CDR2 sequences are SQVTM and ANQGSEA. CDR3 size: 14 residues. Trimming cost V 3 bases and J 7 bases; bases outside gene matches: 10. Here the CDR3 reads CSVDLAGGAGGYTF. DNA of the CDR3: TGCAGCGTTGACTTGGCAGGGGGCGCGGGTGGCTACACCTTC.

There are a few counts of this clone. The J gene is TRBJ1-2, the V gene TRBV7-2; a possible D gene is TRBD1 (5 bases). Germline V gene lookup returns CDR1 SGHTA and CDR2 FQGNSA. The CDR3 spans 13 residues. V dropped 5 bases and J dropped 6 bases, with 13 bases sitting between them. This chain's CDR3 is CASSPGPPHGYTF. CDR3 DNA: TGTGCCAGCAGCCCGGGGCCTCCGCATGGCTACACCTTC.

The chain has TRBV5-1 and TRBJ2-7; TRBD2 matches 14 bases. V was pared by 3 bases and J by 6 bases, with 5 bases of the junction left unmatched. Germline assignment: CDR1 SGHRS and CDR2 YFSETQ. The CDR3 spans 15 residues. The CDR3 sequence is CASSSGLAGGPEQYF. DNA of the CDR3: TGCGCCAGCAGCTCTGGACTAGCGGGAGGCCCCGAGCAGTACTTC.

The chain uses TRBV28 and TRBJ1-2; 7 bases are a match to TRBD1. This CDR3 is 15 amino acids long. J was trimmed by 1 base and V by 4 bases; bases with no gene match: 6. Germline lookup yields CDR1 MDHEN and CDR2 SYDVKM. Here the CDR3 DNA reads TGTGCCAGCAGTTCAGGGACAGCTAATAACTATGGCTACACCTTC. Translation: CASSSGTANNYGYTF.

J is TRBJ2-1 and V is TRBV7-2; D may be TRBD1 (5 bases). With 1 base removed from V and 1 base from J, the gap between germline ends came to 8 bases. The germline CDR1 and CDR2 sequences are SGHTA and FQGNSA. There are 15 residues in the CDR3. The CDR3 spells CASSLVGQSYNEQFF. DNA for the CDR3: TGTGCCAGCAGCTTAGTGGGGCAATCCTACAATGAGCAGTTCTTC.

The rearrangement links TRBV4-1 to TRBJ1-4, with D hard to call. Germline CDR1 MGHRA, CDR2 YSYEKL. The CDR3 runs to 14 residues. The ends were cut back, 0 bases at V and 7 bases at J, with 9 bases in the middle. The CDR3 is CASSQEKLGEKLFF. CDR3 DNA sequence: TGCGCCAGCAGCCAAGAAAAATTAGGTGAAAAACTGTTTTTT.

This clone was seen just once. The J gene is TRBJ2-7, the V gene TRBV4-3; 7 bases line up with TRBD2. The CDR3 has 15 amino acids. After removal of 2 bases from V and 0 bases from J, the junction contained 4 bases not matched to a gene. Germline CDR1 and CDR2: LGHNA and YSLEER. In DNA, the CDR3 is TGCGCCAGCAGCCAACACAGCGGGGCCTCCTACGAGCAGTACTTC. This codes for CASSQHSGASYEQYF.

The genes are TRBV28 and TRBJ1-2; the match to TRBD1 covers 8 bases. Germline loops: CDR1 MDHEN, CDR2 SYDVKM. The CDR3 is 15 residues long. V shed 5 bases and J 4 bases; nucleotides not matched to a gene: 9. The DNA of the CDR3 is TGTGCCAGCAGTACCATAGGACAGGGAGCCTATGGCTACACCTTC. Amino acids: CASSTIGQGAYGYTF.

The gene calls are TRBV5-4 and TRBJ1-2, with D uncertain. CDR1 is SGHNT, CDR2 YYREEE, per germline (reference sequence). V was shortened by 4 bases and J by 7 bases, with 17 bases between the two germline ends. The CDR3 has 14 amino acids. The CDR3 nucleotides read TGTGCCAGCAGCCACAAGTCGGGGAATCCTGGCTACACCTTC. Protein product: CASSHKSGNPGYTF. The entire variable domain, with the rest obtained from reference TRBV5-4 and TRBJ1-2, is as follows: ETGVTQSPTHLIKTRGQQVTLRCSSQSGHNTVSWYQQALGQGPQFIFQYYREEENGRGNFPPRFSGLQFPNYSSELNVNALELDDSALYLCASSHKSGNPGYTFGSGTRLTVV.

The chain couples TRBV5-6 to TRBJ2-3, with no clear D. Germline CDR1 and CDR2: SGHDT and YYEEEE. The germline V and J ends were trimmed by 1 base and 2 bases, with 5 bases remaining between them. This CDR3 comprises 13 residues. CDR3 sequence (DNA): TGTGCCAGCAGCTTGACCAACACAGATACGCAGTATTTT. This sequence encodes CASSLTNTDTQYF.

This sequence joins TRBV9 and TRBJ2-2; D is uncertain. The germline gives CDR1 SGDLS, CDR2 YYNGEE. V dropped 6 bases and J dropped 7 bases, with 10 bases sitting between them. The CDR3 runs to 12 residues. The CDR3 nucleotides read TGTGCCAGCAAAGAAGGAGACGGGGAGCTGTTTTTT. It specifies CASKEGDGELFF.

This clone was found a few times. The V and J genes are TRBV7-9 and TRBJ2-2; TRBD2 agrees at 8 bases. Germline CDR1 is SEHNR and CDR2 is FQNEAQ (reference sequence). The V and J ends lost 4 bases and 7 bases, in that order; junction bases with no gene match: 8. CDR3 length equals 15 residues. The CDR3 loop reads CASSSTSGILGELFF. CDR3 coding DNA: TGTGCCAGCAGCTCCACTAGCGGAATCCTCGGGGAGCTGTTTTTT.

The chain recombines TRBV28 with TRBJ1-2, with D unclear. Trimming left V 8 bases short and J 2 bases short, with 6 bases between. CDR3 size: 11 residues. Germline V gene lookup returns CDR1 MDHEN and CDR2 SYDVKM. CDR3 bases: TGTGCCAGCCATCAGAACTATGGCTACACCTTC. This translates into CASHQNYGYTF.

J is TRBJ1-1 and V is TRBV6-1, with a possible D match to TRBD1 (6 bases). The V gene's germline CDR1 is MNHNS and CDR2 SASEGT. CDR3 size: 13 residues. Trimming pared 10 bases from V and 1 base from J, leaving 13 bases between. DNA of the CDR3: TGTGCCATCAAAAAGACAGGGAACACTGAAGCTTTCTTT. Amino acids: CAIKKTGNTEAFF.

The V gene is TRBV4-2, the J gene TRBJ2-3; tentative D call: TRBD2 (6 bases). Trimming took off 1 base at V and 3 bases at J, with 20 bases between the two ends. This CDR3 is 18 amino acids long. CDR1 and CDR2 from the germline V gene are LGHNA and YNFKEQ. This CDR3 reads CASSQGIGLSSATDTQYF. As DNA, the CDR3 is TGTGCCAGCAGCCAAGGGATTGGGCTTTCTAGCGCTACAGATACGCAGTATTTT.

As DNA, the CDR3 is TGTGCCTGGAGAGCGAACCACACTAGACTAGCGGGAGAGGAGACCCAGTACTTC. This sequence encodes CAWRANHTRLAGEETQYF. The chain recombines TRBV30 with TRBJ2-5; TRBD2 matches 12 bases. J was trimmed by 5 bases and V by 3 bases; bases with no gene match: 16. This CDR3 has 18 residues. CDR1 and CDR2 (germline): GTSNPN, SVGIG (reference sequence). The variable domain in full, completed from reference TRBV30 and TRBJ2-5, reads SQTIHQWPATLVQPVGSPLSLECTVEGTSNPNLYWYRQAAGRGLQLLFYSVGIGQISSEVPQNLSASRPQDRQFILSSKKLLLSDSGFYLCAWRANHTRLAGEETQYFGPGTRLLVL.

Here the CDR3 DNA reads TGTGCCAGCTCACTGGGACCTAACAATGAGCAGTTCTTC. It is translated as CASSLGPNNEQFF. The V and J genes are TRBV18 and TRBJ2-1; either TRBD1 or TRBD2 may supply D (5 bases each). CDR3 size: 13 residues. Germline-derived CDR1 and CDR2 are KGHSH and LQKENI. Deletions cut 4 bases from V and 5 bases from J, with 9 bases between.

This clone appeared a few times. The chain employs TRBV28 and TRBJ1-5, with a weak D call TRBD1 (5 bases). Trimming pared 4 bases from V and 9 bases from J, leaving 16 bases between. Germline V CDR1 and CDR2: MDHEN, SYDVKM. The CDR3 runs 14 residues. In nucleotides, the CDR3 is TGTGCCAGCAGTTCCGGGGACCTAGCAGGGCCCCAGCATTTT. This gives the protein CASSSGDLAGPQHF. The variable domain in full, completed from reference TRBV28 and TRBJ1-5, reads DVKVTQSSRYLVKRTGEKVFLECVQDMDHENMFWYRQDPGLGLRLIYFSYDVKMKEKGDIPEGYSVSREKKERFSLILESASTNQTSMYLCASSSGDLAGPQHFGDGTRLSIL.

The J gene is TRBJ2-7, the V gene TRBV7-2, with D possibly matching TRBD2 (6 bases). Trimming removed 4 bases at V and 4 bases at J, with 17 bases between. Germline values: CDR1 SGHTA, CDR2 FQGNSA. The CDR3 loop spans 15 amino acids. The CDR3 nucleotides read TGTGCCAGCAGCTACCGGGACTCATCCGTGTACGAGCAGTACTTC. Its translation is CASSYRDSSVYEQYF. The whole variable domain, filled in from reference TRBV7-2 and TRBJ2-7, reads GAGVSQSPSNKVTEKGKDVELRCDPISGHTALYWYRQSLGQGLEFLIYFQGNSAPDKSGLPSDRFSAERTGGSVSTLTIQRTQQEDSAVYLCASSYRDSSVYEQYFGPGTRLTVT.

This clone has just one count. The CDR3 nucleotides are TGTGCCAGCAGCTCTCCTTTGGGAAACACCATATATTTT. This translates into CASSSPLGNTIYF. The chain links TRBV7-2 to TRBJ1-3; no reliable D call. This CDR3 has 13 amino acids. V was cut by 4 bases and J by 4 bases, with 8 bases left in between. In germline, CDR1 is SGHTA, CDR2 FQGNSA.

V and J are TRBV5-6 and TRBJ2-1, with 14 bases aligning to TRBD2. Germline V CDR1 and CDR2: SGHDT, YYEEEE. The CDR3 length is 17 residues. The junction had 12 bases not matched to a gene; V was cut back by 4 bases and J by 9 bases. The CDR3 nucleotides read TGTGCCAGCAGCCGCCGAGAACCGGGACTAGCGGGAGTTGAGCAGTTCTTC. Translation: CASSRREPGLAGVEQFF.

The CDR3, as DNA: TGTGCCAGCAGCTTAAATCGAGCGGGAGAGTTAAATGAGCAGTTCTTC. Protein: CASSLNRAGELNEQFF. The J gene is TRBJ2-1, the V gene TRBV7-3; 8 nucleotides line up with TRBD2. Losses at the gene ends were 1 base for V and 7 bases for J; bases not matched to a gene: 9. The CDR3 is 16 residues long. Germline V gene data show CDR1 as SGHTA and CDR2 as FQGTGA.

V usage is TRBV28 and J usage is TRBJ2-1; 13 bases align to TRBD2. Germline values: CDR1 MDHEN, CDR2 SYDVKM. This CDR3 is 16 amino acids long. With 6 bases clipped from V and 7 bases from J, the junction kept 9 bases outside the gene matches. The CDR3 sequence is CASSPRGLAGLNEQFF. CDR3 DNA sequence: TGTGCCAGCAGCCCCCGGGGACTAGCGGGATTAAATGAGCAGTTCTTC.

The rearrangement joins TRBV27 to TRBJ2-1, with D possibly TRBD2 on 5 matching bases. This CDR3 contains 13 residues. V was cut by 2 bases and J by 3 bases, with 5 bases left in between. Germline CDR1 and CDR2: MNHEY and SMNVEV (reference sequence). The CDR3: CASSLGGYNEQFF. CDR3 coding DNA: TGTGCCAGCAGTTTAGGAGGCTACAATGAGCAGTTCTTC.

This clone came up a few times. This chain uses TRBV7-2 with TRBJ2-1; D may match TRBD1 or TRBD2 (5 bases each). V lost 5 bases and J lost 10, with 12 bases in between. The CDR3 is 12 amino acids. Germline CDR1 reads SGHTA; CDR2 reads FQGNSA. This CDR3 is CASSPSGLEQFF. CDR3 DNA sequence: TGTGCCAGCAGCCCGTCGGGGCTCGAGCAGTTCTTC.

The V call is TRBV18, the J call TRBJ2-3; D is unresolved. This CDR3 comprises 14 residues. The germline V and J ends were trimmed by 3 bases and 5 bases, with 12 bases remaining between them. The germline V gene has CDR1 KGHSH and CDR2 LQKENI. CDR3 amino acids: CASSPFTGGDTQYF. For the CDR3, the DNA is TGTGCCAGCTCACCCTTTACGGGTGGAGATACGCAGTATTTT.

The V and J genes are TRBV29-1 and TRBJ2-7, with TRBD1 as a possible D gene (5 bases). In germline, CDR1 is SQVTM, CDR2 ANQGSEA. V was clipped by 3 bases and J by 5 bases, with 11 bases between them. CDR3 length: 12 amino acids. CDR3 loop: CSVDQGFDEQYF. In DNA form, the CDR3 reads TGCAGCGTTGATCAGGGTTTCGACGAGCAGTACTTC.

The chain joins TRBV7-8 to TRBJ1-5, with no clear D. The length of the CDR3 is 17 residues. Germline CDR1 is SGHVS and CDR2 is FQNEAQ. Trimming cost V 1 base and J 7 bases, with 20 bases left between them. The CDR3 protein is CASSLGPRNQPGQPQHF. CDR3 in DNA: TGTGCCAGCAGCTTAGGGCCCCGTAACCAGCCGGGGCAGCCCCAGCATTTT.